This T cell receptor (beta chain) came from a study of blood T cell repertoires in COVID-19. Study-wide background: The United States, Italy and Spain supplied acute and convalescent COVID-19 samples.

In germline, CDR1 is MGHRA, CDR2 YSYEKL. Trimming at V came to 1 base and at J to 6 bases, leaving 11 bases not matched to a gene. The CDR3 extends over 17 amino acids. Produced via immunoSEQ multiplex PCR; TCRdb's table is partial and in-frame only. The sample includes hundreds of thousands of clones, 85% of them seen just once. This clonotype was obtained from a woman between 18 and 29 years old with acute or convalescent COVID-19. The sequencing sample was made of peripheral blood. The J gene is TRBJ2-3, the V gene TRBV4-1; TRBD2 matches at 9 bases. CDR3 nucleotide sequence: TGCGCCAGCAGCCAAGTTCTCCAGCGGGGGGTCCAGGATACGCAGTATTTT. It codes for CASSQVLQRGVQDTQYF.